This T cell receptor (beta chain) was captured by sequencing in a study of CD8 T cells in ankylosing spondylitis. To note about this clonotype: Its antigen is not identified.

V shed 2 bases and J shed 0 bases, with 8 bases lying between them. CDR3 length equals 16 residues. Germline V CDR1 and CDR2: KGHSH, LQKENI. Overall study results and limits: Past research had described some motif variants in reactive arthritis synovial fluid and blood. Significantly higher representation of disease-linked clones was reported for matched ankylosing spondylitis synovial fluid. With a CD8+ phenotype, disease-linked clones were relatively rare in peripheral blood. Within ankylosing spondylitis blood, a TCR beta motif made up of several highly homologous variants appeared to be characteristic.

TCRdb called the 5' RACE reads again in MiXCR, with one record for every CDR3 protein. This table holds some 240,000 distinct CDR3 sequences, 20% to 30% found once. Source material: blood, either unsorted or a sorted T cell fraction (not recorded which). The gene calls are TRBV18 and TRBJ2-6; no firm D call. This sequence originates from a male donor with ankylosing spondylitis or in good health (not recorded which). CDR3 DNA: TGTGCCAGCTCACCAGACACCATCTCTGGGGCCAACGTCCTGACTTTC. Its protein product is CASSPDTISGANVLTF.